The clone carrying this TCR beta chain was seen a single time. Sequencing used immunoSEQ multiplex PCR; TCRdb keeps in-frame clones, though not all of them. The sample carries fewer than 150,000 clones, 90% recorded once. The data belong to a study of blood T cell repertoires in COVID-19. V lost 5 bases and J lost 4, with 18 bases in between. The CDR3 consists of 15 residues. Per the germline V gene, CDR1 is SGHVS and CDR2 is FQNEAQ. The sequenced sample consisted of peripheral blood. This TCR was sampled from a woman in her forties or fifties with acute or convalescent COVID-19. V usage is TRBV7-8 and J usage is TRBJ2-7; no reliable D call. CDR3 sequence (DNA): TGTGCCAGCAGCCTACTTCCGGGTAGCAGTTACGAGCAGTACTTC. It yields the protein CASSLLPGSSYEQYF.